A single sample is the source of the 21 T cell receptor beta chains below, sequenced in a study of identical twins. MiXCR, run by TCRdb on the 5' RACE reads, gives a single entry per CDR3 protein. The repertoire holds around 960,000 distinct CDR3 sequences, with approximately 13% as singletons. These data were also filed under a second study, of yellow fever vaccine responses in identical twins.

What was sequenced was PBMCs. The source of these receptors is a woman aged 18-35 years in good health.

This clonotype was observed a few times. As DNA, the CDR3 is TGCGCCAGCAGCTTCAGGGGCGATGGGGCCAACGTCCTGACTTTC. As protein: CASSFRGDGANVLTF. This chain joins TRBV5-1 and TRBJ2-6, with D possibly matching TRBD1 (6 bases). The V end was cut by 2 bases, the J end by 3 bases, with 9 bases between. This CDR3 is 15 amino acids long. Germline values: CDR1 SGHRS, CDR2 YFSETQ.

This clonotype occurred a few times. J is TRBJ1-6 and V is TRBV5-5; possible D gene TRBD1, 5 bases. Germline assignment: CDR1 SGHKS and CDR2 YYEKEE (reference sequence). Deletions cut 4 bases from V and 9 bases from J, with 23 bases between. The CDR3 runs to 17 residues. This CDR3 is CASSTPVGGKRSSPLHF. The CDR3 DNA sequence: TGTGCCAGCAGCACCCCGGTGGGGGGAAAGCGGAGTTCACCCCTCCACTTT.

This clonotype was seen repeatedly, ten times or more. The rearrangement joins TRBV5-1 to TRBJ2-7, with a tentative D call TRBD1 (6 bases). The CDR3 extends over 14 amino acids. The germline gives CDR1 SGHRS, CDR2 YFSETQ. With 0 bases removed from V and 6 bases from J, the gap between germline ends came to 13 bases. The CDR3 is CASSLDYRDGEQYF. The CDR3 bases are TGCGCCAGCAGCTTGGACTACAGGGATGGCGAGCAGTACTTC.

The rearrangement uses TRBV7-9 and TRBJ2-7; 11 bases fit TRBD2. Germline loops: CDR1 SEHNR, CDR2 FQNEAQ (reference sequence). CDR3 size: 16 residues. CDR3 coding DNA: TGTGCCAGCAGCTCATTGACTAGCGGGGCCTCCTACGAGCGGTACGTC. Protein product: CASSSLTSGASYERYV.

V usage is TRBV28 and J usage is TRBJ2-2; no firm D call. The length of the CDR3 is 15 residues. Germline V gene sequence: CDR1 MDHEN, CDR2 SYDVKM. Trimming removed 6 bases from V and 1 base from J, with 12 bases in between. The CDR3 region has the DNA TGTGCCAGCAGCCCTTTGCCGGGGAACACCGGGGAGCTGTTTTTT. This sequence encodes CASSPLPGNTGELFF.

J is TRBJ2-7 and V is TRBV28; 7 nucleotides agree with TRBD2. The CDR3 is 13 residues long. V shed 5 bases and J 2 bases; nucleotides not matched to a gene: 3. Germline-derived CDR1 and CDR2 are MDHEN and SYDVKM. The CDR3 sequence is CASSQRGPYEQYF. CDR3 nucleotides: TGTGCCAGCAGTCAGCGGGGACCCTACGAGCAGTACTTC.

The chain uses TRBV7-8 and TRBJ2-5, with TRBD1 as a possible D gene (5 bases). The CDR3 is 15 residues long. Germline CDR1 is SGHVS and CDR2 is FQNEAQ. Trimming removed 2 bases at V and 4 bases at J, with 14 bases between. The CDR3 sequence is CASSLRPRASETQYF. The DNA for the CDR3 is TGTGCCAGCAGCTTAAGGCCCAGGGCGTCAGAGACCCAGTACTTC.

This clonotype showed up just once. This rearrangement joins TRBV28 to TRBJ2-7; D possibly uses TRBD1 or TRBD2 (5 bases each). The CDR3 extends over 16 amino acids. V was clipped by 6 bases and J by 2 bases, with 20 bases between them. Germline loops: CDR1 MDHEN, CDR2 SYDVKM. In nucleotides, the CDR3 is TGTGCCAGCAGCGGGGAGTCGGACACACCTGCCTACGAGCAGTACTTC. It specifies CASSGESDTPAYEQYF.

This clonotype was observed a few times. The rearrangement uses TRBV29-1 and TRBJ1-1; TRBD1 matches at 7 bases. Germline V CDR1 and CDR2: SQVTM, ANQGSEA. V lost 5 bases to trimming and J lost 5 bases; unmatched junction nucleotides: 8. The CDR3 is 13 residues long. The CDR3 sequence: CSVRLAGGTEAFF. For the CDR3, the DNA is TGCAGCGTTAGGTTGGCAGGGGGGACTGAAGCTTTCTTT.

The V gene is TRBV5-5, the J gene TRBJ2-6, with D possibly being TRBD1 (6 bases). The V gene lost 2 bases and the J gene lost 2 bases, with 11 bases spanning the gap. Germline V gene sequence: CDR1 SGHKS, CDR2 YYEKEE (reference sequence). There are 16 residues in the CDR3. CDR3 DNA: TGTGCCAGCAGCTTCCAACAGGGAGCTGGGGCCAACGTCCTGACTTTC. Amino acid sequence: CASSFQQGAGANVLTF.

This clonotype was observed many times. This chain uses TRBV7-9 with TRBJ2-7, with 7 bases aligning to TRBD1. Germline CDR1 reads SEHNR; CDR2 reads FQNEAQ (reference sequence). The V and J ends lost 5 bases and 3 bases, in that order; junction bases with no gene match: 4. The CDR3 is 13 amino acids. The CDR3 region is CASSLRQGYEQYV. The CDR3 DNA sequence: TGTGCCAGCAGCCTTAGACAGGGCTACGAGCAGTACGTC.

CDR3 DNA: TGCGCCAGCAGCCCAAAAGCGGACTATGGCTACACCTTC. It encodes CASSPKADYGYTF. The chain employs TRBV4-1 and TRBJ1-2; D ambiguous. Per germline, CDR1 MGHRA and CDR2 YSYEKL. V was cut by 4 bases and J by 3 bases, with 9 bases left in between. This CDR3 has 13 residues.

V is TRBV2 and J is TRBJ2-1; 14 bases agree with TRBD2. CDR1 is SNHLY and CDR2 is FYNNEI in the germline V gene. The trim removed 7 bases at V and 7 bases at J, leaving 9 bases unmatched. This CDR3 contains 16 residues. CDR3 region: CASIVPGTSGGNEQFF. CDR3 nucleotides: TGTGCCAGCATTGTCCCCGGGACTAGCGGGGGTAATGAGCAGTTCTTC.

The genes are TRBV7-2 and TRBJ1-2; no clear D. This CDR3 is 12 amino acids long. The V end lost 5 bases, the J end lost 14 bases, and 18 bases lay between the germline ends. Germline V lookup: CDR1 SGHTA, CDR2 FQGNSA. The DNA of the CDR3 is TGTGCCAGCAGCAACCGGTCCGTGGCTAGGACCTTC. Translation: CASSNRSVARTF.

The V and J genes are TRBV3-1 and TRBJ2-3; TRBD2 aligns across 9 bases. The germline gives CDR1 LGHDT, CDR2 YNNKEL (reference sequence). Trimming took 1 base from V and 3 from J; bases not matched to a gene: 5. The CDR3 runs to 16 residues. CDR3 loop: CASSQVSGRSTDTQYF. The CDR3 nucleotides are TGTGCCAGCAGCCAAGTAAGCGGGAGGAGTACAGATACGCAGTATTTT.

The chain has TRBV12-3 or TRBV12-4 and TRBJ1-5, with TRBD1 as a possible D gene (5 bases). The CDR3 runs 15 residues. The V gene lost 3 bases and the J gene lost 0 bases, with 9 bases spanning the gap. The CDR3 DNA is TGTGCCAGCAGTTTCGGGACCCCTAGCAATCAGCCCCAGCATTTT. This gives the protein CASSFGTPSNQPQHF.

This chain connects TRBV6-1 to TRBJ1-3; a weak D match, TRBD1 (6 bases). Deletions cut 10 bases from V and 1 base from J, with 14 bases between. The germline gives CDR1 MNHNS, CDR2 SASEGT. The CDR3 is 14 amino acids. CDR3 nucleotides: TGTGCCACCGACGCGGGGGCATCTGGAAACACCATATATTTT. It yields the protein CATDAGASGNTIYF.

This clonotype occurred many times. The rearrangement joins TRBV12-3 or TRBV12-4 to TRBJ1-3; unclear D gene. The CDR3 runs to 15 residues. V was cut by 7 bases and J by 0 bases, with 13 bases left in between. This CDR3 reads CASKAPFNSGNTIYF. CDR3 coding DNA: TGTGCCAGCAAGGCCCCCTTTAACTCTGGAAACACCATATATTTT.

The sample holds a few counts of this clonotype. This sequence joins TRBV3-1 and TRBJ2-3; 9 nucleotides align to TRBD1. Germline values: CDR1 LGHDT, CDR2 YNNKEL (reference sequence). Unmatched junction bases numbered 13, after V lost 6 bases and J lost 6 bases. There are 16 residues in the CDR3. The CDR3 protein is CASSRVLGQGLDTQYF. CDR3 in DNA: TGTGCCAGCAGTCGCGTTTTAGGACAGGGGTTGGATACGCAGTATTTT.

This clonotype was counted only a few times. The V gene is TRBV3-1, the J gene TRBJ1-4; D is unresolved. Between the trimmed V and J ends, which lost 1 base and 9 bases, there was a span of 18 bases. This CDR3 comprises 16 residues. CDR1 is LGHDT, CDR2 YNNKEL, per germline (reference sequence). CDR3 amino acids: CASSQGSAATVKKLFF. The CDR3 DNA reads TGTGCCAGCAGCCAAGGTAGCGCTGCAACGGTGAAAAAACTGTTTTTT.

This clonotype has at least ten counts. Here the CDR3 DNA reads TGCAGTGCTAGGAGACAGGGGATTTCTGGGGCCAACGTCCTGACTTTC. This encodes CSARRQGISGANVLTF. The chain couples TRBV20-1 to TRBJ2-6, with 8 bases aligning to TRBD1. V dropped 3 bases and J dropped 1; count of bases not matched to a gene: 5. CDR3 size: 16 residues. CDR1 is DFQATT, CDR2 SNEGSKA, per germline (reference sequence).